These 29 T cell receptor beta chains were all obtained from the same sample, sequenced in a study of cytomegalovirus exposure and HLA in healthy donors. 60 Vbeta and 13 Jbeta primers were used in PCR. TCRdb keeps only in-frame clones here, not all; method: immunoSEQ multiplex PCR. Here the sample spans around 97,000 clones, around 67% being singletons. Sequencing was performed on PBMCs. These receptors were collected from a woman aged 45-65 years in good health and CMV-seronegative.

The gene calls are TRBV18 and TRBJ2-7; 7 bases are a match to TRBD1. There are 13 residues in the CDR3. V was clipped by 3 bases and J by 4 bases; unmatched bases: 3. Germline assignment: CDR1 KGHSH and CDR2 LQKENI. DNA of the CDR3: TGTGCCAGCTCACCCGGGACAGATTACGAGCAGTACTTC. Amino acids: CASSPGTDYEQYF.

The J gene is TRBJ2-7, the V gene TRBV10-3, with TRBD2 identical over 12 bases. The V segment lost 4 bases and the J segment 4 bases; nucleotides outside the gene matches: 11. CDR3 length: 17 residues. From germline, CDR1 is ENHRY and CDR2 SYGVKD. The DNA of the CDR3 is TGTGCCATCAGTGCCCGGAGACTAGCGGGAGTGTCGTACGAGCAGTACTTC. This encodes CAISARRLAGVSYEQYF.

This rearrangement joins TRBV4-1 to TRBJ2-5, with 10 bases fitting TRBD2. This CDR3 is 15 amino acids long. V dropped 1 base and J dropped 5; count of bases not matched to a gene: 4. Germline V gene lookup returns CDR1 MGHRA and CDR2 YSYEKL. CDR3 amino acids: CASSQGAGGKETQYF. The CDR3 region has the DNA TGCGCCAGCAGCCAAGGAGCGGGGGGGAAGGAGACCCAGTACTTC.

This clone was counted a few times. V and J are TRBV7-3 and TRBJ2-7, with unresolved D. Germline CDR1 reads SGHTA; CDR2 reads FQGTGA. The CDR3 totals 15 residues. The ends were cut back, 2 bases at V and 2 bases at J, with 13 bases in the middle. The CDR3 region is CASSLDPAGPYEQYF. The CDR3 DNA follows: TGTGCCAGCAGCTTAGATCCAGCAGGCCCCTACGAGCAGTACTTC.

Only one count was recorded for this clone. The chain is built from TRBV27 and TRBJ2-5; TRBD2 matches at 8 bases. Germline V gene sequence: CDR1 MNHEY, CDR2 SMNVEV (reference sequence). This CDR3 is built from 15 residues. Trimming took 6 bases from V and 11 from J; bases not matched to a gene: 17. CDR3 residues: CASRGVDGRAVEQYF. The CDR3 bases are TGTGCCAGCAGGGGGGTCGACGGGAGGGCGGTAGAGCAGTACTTC.

V and J are TRBV27 and TRBJ2-7; D gene unclear. This CDR3 contains 12 residues. V dropped 6 bases and J dropped 3 bases, with 9 bases sitting between them. CDR1 is MNHEY and CDR2 is SMNVEV in the germline V gene (reference sequence). The CDR3 nucleotides read TGTGCCAGCAGCCGTGGCAACTACGAGCAGTACTTC. Its protein is CASSRGNYEQYF.

The V call is TRBV21-1, the J call TRBJ2-7; TRBD2, as called in the table, went unchecked against the DNA. TRBV21-1 is tagged as a pseudogene. CDR3 size: 16 residues. CDR3 protein: CASSKRGMSDLYEQYF. The CDR3 DNA sequence: TGTGCCAGCAGCAAGAGAGGGATGTCAGATCTCTACGAGCAGTACTTC.

The chain links TRBV14 to TRBJ1-1, with TRBD1 as a possible D gene (5 bases). The CDR3 extends over 14 amino acids. Trimming shortened V by 4 bases and J by 1 base, and 10 bases separated the two germline ends. Germline V gene sequence: CDR1 SGHDN, CDR2 FVKESK. CDR3 DNA: TGTGCCAGCAGCCTTTTAAGGGGGAACACTGAAGCTTTCTTT. Translated: CASSLLRGNTEAFF.

The chain joins TRBV4-2 to TRBJ2-1, with D tentatively TRBD1 (5 bases). This CDR3 is 15 amino acids long. Germline assignment: CDR1 LGHNA and CDR2 YNFKEQ. Trimming stripped 4 bases from V and 0 bases from J, with 10 bases between. The CDR3 reads CASSLGQSSYNEQFF. CDR3 DNA sequence: TGTGCCAGCAGCCTCGGACAAAGCTCCTACAATGAGCAGTTCTTC.

The CDR3 is CASSTSAGTDTQYF. The CDR3 region has the DNA TGTGCCAGCAGCACAAGTGCAGGCACAGATACGCAGTATTTT. The J gene is TRBJ2-3, the V gene TRBV5-6, with D uncertain. The CDR3 runs to 14 residues. Trimming removed 4 bases from V and 1 base from J, with 10 bases in between. Looked up from germline, CDR1 is SGHDT and CDR2 is YYEEEE.

This sequence joins TRBV6-6 and TRBJ1-1, with D unresolved. The CDR3 is made up of 14 amino acids. The germline V gene encodes CDR1 MNHNY and CDR2 SVGAGI (reference sequence). Trimming took off 3 bases at V and 1 base at J, with 9 bases between the two ends. The CDR3 reads CASSYPERNTEAFF. The DNA for the CDR3 is TGTGCCAGCAGTTATCCCGAGAGGAACACTGAAGCTTTCTTT.

The CDR3 spells CAITLDGTGVSGELFF. The CDR3 DNA is TGCGCCATCACCCTGGATGGGACAGGGGTTTCCGGGGAGCTGTTTTTT. The chain is built from TRBV10-2 and TRBJ2-2; 10 nucleotides match TRBD1. Germline-derived CDR1 and CDR2 are WSHSY and SAAADI. Trimming cost V 10 bases and J 6 bases; bases outside gene matches: 14. This CDR3 is built from 16 residues.

This sequence joins TRBV7-9 and TRBJ1-3; D might be TRBD1 (5 bases). Germline V gene sequence: CDR1 SEHNR, CDR2 FQNEAQ (reference sequence). Trimming took 0 bases from V and 7 from J, leaving 7 bases between them. The CDR3 contains 13 residues. The CDR3 loop is CASSLAGVNTIYF. The CDR3 DNA follows: TGTGCCAGCAGCTTAGCAGGGGTGAACACCATATATTTT. The entire variable domain, with the rest obtained from reference TRBV7-9 and TRBJ1-3, is as follows: DTGVSQNPRHKITKRGQNVTFRCDPISEHNRLYWYRQTLGQGPEFLTYFQNEAQLEKSRLLSDRFSAERPKGSFSTLEIQRTEQGDSAMYLCASSLAGVNTIYFGEGSWLTVV.

The chain carries TRBV5-6 and TRBJ2-3, with TRBD2 matching 9 bases. The CDR3 runs to 16 residues. Germline lookup yields CDR1 SGHDT and CDR2 YYEEEE. With V trimmed by 4 bases and J by 0 bases, 6 bases remained unmatched. The CDR3 here is CASSMGLAPSTDTQYF. The CDR3 bases are TGTGCCAGCAGCATGGGACTAGCTCCGAGCACAGATACGCAGTATTTT.

This clone has only a few counts. V usage is TRBV19 and J usage is TRBJ2-7; D unclear. The CDR3 consists of 14 residues. Trimming stripped 6 bases from V and 1 base from J, with 13 bases between. Germline V gene data show CDR1 as LNHDA and CDR2 as SQIVND (reference sequence). The CDR3, as DNA: TGTGCCAGTAGCCCCATCCTCACATCCTACGAGCAGTACTTC. This sequence encodes CASSPILTSYEQYF.

V gene TRBV5-1 combines with J gene TRBJ2-7; D possibly corresponds to TRBD2 (6 bases). CDR3 size: 15 residues. The germline V and J ends were trimmed by 3 bases and 3 bases, with 16 bases remaining between them. Germline V gives CDR1 SGHRS, CDR2 YFSETQ. This CDR3 reads CASSSGVLPVYEQYF. CDR3 coding DNA: TGCGCCAGCAGCTCGGGGGTCCTCCCAGTCTACGAGCAGTACTTC.

The V call is TRBV7-9, the J call TRBJ2-1, with 11 positions matching TRBD2. The CDR3 is 15 amino acids. The junction had 4 bases not matched to a gene; V was cut back by 5 bases and J by 4 bases. Germline values: CDR1 SEHNR, CDR2 FQNEAQ (reference sequence). CDR3 in amino acids: CASSPLAGGYNEQFF. The CDR3 DNA reads TGTGCCAGCAGCCCCCTAGCGGGGGGATACAATGAGCAGTTCTTC.

This clone was picked up a small number of times. V is TRBV5-1 and J is TRBJ2-5; 12 nucleotides line up with TRBD2. This CDR3 region has 14 residues. Germline CDR1 SGHRS, CDR2 YFSETQ. V lost 2 bases, J lost 5 bases, and 1 base stayed unmatched. The DNA for the CDR3 is TGCGCCAGCAGCTTTACTAGCGGGAGGGAGACCCAGTACTTC. Encoded protein: CASSFTSGRETQYF.

The rearrangement uses TRBV9 and TRBJ1-6; D unresolved. Trimming took off 0 bases at V and 13 bases at J, with 5 bases between the two ends. Per germline, CDR1 SGDLS and CDR2 YYNGEE. The length of the CDR3 is 11 residues. CDR3 region: CASSVVSPLHF. The CDR3 region has the DNA TGTGCCAGCAGCGTAGTCTCTCCCCTCCACTTT.

The chain couples TRBV2 to TRBJ2-1, with 9 nucleotides matching TRBD2. With V trimmed by 2 bases and J by 3 bases, 5 bases remained unmatched. CDR1 SNHLY and CDR2 FYNNEI come from the germline V gene. The CDR3 covers 16 residues. The chain's CDR3 is CASSEYAGGFYNEQFF. CDR3 nucleotides: TGTGCCAGCAGTGAATACGCGGGAGGGTTCTACAATGAGCAGTTCTTC.

The V and J genes are TRBV6-5 and TRBJ1-4, with D unclear. The CDR3 sequence is 14 residues long. V dropped 4 bases and J dropped 3 bases, with 9 bases sitting between them. Germline V gene sequence: CDR1 MNHEY, CDR2 SVGAGI. The CDR3 is CASSSAAANEKLFF. In nucleotides, the CDR3 is TGTGCCAGCAGTTCGGCGGCGGCTAATGAAAAACTGTTTTTT.

This chain uses TRBV7-6 with TRBJ2-1; D possibly corresponds to TRBD1 (5 bases). Trimming shortened V by 2 bases and J by 8 bases, and 19 bases separated the two germline ends. The germline V gene has CDR1 SGHVS and CDR2 FNYEAQ. This CDR3 has 16 amino acids. The CDR3 coding sequence is TGTGCCAGCAGCTTAAGGGGCTCATATTTTGGGGATGAGCAGTTCTTC. Translation: CASSLRGSYFGDEQFF.

The chain links TRBV7-2 to TRBJ2-3; D is perhaps TRBD1 (7 bases). The germline gives CDR1 SGHTA, CDR2 FQGNSA. This CDR3 contains 15 residues. V was clipped by 7 bases and J by 2 bases, with 16 bases between them. The CDR3 sequence is CASTVGGGTTDTQYF. CDR3 in DNA: TGTGCCAGCACCGTAGGGGGCGGGACCACAGATACGCAGTATTTT.

Here the CDR3 reads CSVFGTGLSYNEQFF. The DNA of the CDR3 is TGCAGCGTGTTCGGCACGGGACTGAGTTACAATGAGCAGTTCTTC. The J gene is TRBJ2-1, the V gene TRBV29-1; a weak D match, TRBD2 (6 bases). Trimming stripped 6 bases from V and 4 bases from J, with 19 bases between. Germline-derived CDR1 and CDR2 are SQVTM and ANQGSEA. The CDR3 totals 15 residues.

About this clone: The sample has other DNA sequences that encode this CDR3 too. This chain connects TRBV18 to TRBJ2-2; possibly TRBD1 for D (7 bases). Germline lookup yields CDR1 KGHSH and CDR2 LQKENI. V dropped 1 base and J dropped 1 base, with 10 bases sitting between them. The CDR3 is 16 residues long. In DNA form, the CDR3 reads TGTGCCAGCTCACCACGCCAGGGGGGGAACACCGGGGAGCTGTTTTTT. The encoded protein is CASSPRQGGNTGELFF.

In nucleotides, the CDR3 is TGTGCCAGCAGCAAGGGGCCTCCGGAAGGGGCCAACGTCCTGACTTTC. Protein product: CASSKGPPEGANVLTF. The chain has TRBV25-1 and TRBJ2-6; a possible D gene is TRBD1 (5 bases). The CDR3 extends over 16 amino acids. V was pared by 6 bases and J by 4 bases, with 16 bases between. Germline-derived CDR1 and CDR2 are MGHDK and SYGVNS. The entire variable domain, with the rest obtained from reference TRBV25-1 and TRBJ2-6, is as follows: EADIYQTPRYLVIGTGKKITLECSQTMGHDKMYWYQQDPGMELHLIHYSYGVNSTEKGDLSSESTVSRIRTEHFPLTLESARPSHTSQYLCASSKGPPEGANVLTFGAGSRLTVL.

The CDR3: CASSLLSSPDTQYF. The CDR3 DNA reads as TGTGCCAGCAGCTTACTTAGTTCCCCAGATACGCAGTATTTT. This chain uses TRBV7-2 with TRBJ2-3; the D is unclear. CDR1 is SGHTA, CDR2 FQGNSA, per germline. The V end lost 2 bases, the J end lost 4 bases, and 10 bases lay between the germline ends. CDR3 length equals 14 residues.

V and J are TRBV7-8 and TRBJ2-5; 7 nucleotides match TRBD1. Germline values: CDR1 SGHVS, CDR2 FQNEAQ. Trimming took 5 bases from V and 5 from J; bases not matched to a gene: 8. The CDR3 has 14 amino acids. This CDR3 reads CASSDPTGRETQYF. In DNA form, the CDR3 reads TGTGCCAGCAGCGACCCGACAGGGCGGGAGACCCAGTACTTC.

The gene calls are TRBV6-4 and TRBJ2-1; possibly TRBD1 for D (5 bases). The CDR3 spans 14 residues. Germline assignment: CDR1 MRHNA and CDR2 SNTAGT. Trimming removed 0 bases from V and 4 bases from J, with 7 bases in between. DNA for the CDR3: TGTGCCAGCAGTGACTCAAAGGGGTACAATGAGCAGTTCTTC. This encodes CASSDSKGYNEQFF.